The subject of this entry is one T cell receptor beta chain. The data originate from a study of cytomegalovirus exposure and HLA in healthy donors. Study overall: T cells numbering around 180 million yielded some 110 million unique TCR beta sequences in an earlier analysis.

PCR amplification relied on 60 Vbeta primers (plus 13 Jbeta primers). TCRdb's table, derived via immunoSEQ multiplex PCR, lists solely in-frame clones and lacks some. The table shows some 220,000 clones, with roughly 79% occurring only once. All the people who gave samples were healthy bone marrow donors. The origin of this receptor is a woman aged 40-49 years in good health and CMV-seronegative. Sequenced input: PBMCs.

CDR3 sequence: CATQTANSGNTIYF. The CDR3 nucleotides are TGTGCCACCCAAACAGCCAACTCTGGAAACACCATATATTTT. This rearrangement joins TRBV6-1 to TRBJ1-3; D uncertain. The CDR3 covers 14 residues. The germline gives CDR1 MNHNS, CDR2 SASEGT. V lost 10 bases and J lost 0, with 13 bases in between.